This T cell receptor (beta chain) was captured by sequencing in a study of T cell responses to AZD1222 COVID-19 vaccine. Study findings and constraints: Along spike, vaccine-associated CD4 TCRs were found throughout, with dominance at 160-218 and 743-854. Spike-specific TCR depth and breadth grew after two AZD1222 doses.

The assay was immunoSEQ multiplex PCR, and TCRdb's table has in-frame clones only and misses some. The sample contains 120,000 to 150,000 clones, 90% of which appear only once. Germline values: CDR1 MNHEY, CDR2 SVGAGI. V shed 6 bases and J shed 5 bases, with 13 bases lying between them. The CDR3 totals 13 residues. This clone was observed a handful of times. Its antigen is unknown. The chain combines TRBV6-5 with TRBJ1-1, with a tentative D call TRBD1 (6 bases). This receptor was identified in an adult in good health. The sequencing here drew on peripheral blood, taken on day 0 of AZD1222 vaccination. This CDR3 reads CASSRQRGTEAFF. CDR3 nucleotides: TGTGCCAGCAGCCGGCAAAGGGGGACTGAAGCTTTCTTT.